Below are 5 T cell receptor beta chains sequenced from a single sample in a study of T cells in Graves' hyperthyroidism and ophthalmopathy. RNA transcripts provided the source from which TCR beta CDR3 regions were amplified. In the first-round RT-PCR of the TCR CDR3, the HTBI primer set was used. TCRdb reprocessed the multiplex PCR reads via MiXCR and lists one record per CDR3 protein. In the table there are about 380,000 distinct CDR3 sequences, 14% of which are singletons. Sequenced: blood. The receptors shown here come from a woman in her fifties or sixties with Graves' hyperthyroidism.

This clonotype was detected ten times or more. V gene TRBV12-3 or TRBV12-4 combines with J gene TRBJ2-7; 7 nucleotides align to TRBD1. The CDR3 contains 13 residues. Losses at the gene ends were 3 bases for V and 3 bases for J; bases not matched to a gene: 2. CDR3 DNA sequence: TGTGCCAGCAGTTTGACAGGGCACTACGAGCAGTACTTC. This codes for CASSLTGHYEQYF.

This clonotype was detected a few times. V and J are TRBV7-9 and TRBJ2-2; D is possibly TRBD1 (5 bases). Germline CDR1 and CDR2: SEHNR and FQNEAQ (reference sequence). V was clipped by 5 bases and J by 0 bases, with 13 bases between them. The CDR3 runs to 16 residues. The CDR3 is CASSPRQRANTGELFF. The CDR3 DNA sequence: TGTGCCAGCAGCCCAAGACAGCGAGCGAACACCGGGGAGCTGTTTTTT.

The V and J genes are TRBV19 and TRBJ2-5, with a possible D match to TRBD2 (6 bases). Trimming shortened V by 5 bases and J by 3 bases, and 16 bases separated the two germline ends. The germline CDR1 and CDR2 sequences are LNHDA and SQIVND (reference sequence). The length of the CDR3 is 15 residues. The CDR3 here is CASSGWGLREETQYF. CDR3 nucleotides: TGTGCCAGTAGTGGGTGGGGACTGAGGGAAGAGACCCAGTACTTC. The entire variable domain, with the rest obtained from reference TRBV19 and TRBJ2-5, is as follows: DGGITQSPKYLFRKEGQNVTLSCEQNLNHDAMYWYRQDPGQGLRLIYYSQIVNDFQKGDIAEGYSVSREKKESFPLTVTSAQKNPTAFYLCASSGWGLREETQYFGPGTRLLVL.

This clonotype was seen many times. The CDR3 spells CASPPHREGYNEQFF. The CDR3, as DNA: TGTGCCAGCCCCCCTCACCGGGAGGGATACAATGAGCAGTTCTTC. V and J are TRBV18 and TRBJ2-1, with 8 bases identical to TRBD2. V lost 8 bases to trimming and J lost 4 bases; unmatched junction nucleotides: 10. The germline gives CDR1 KGHSH, CDR2 LQKENI. The CDR3 has 15 amino acids.

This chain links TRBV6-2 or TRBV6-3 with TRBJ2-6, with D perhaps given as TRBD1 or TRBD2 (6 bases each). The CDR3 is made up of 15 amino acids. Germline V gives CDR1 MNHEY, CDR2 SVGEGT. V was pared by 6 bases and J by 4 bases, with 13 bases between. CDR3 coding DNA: TGTGCCAGCAGCCCGGGGGCCGGCGGGGCCAACGTCCTGACTTTC. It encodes CASSPGAGGANVLTF.